This is a list of T cell receptor beta chains from one sample in a study of shared clonotypes between healthy human individuals. Measured with immunoSEQ multiplex PCR; TCRdb has only the in-frame clones, and not every one. The sample contains about 2 million clones, about 95% of which appear only once. Specimen: naive CD8+ T cells sorted from blood. Every receptor here comes from a young man in good health. Both conserved end residues are part of each CDR3. D genes are given only for firm matches. Clone size is stated in some rows and not others, as once, few, many or a class when expanded.

v_gene	j_gene	abundance	d_gene	CDR3nt	CDR3aa
TRBV13	TRBJ2-1	-	TRBD1	TGTGCCAGCAGCACGGAGGGACAGGGCCCCTACAATGAGCAGTTCTTC	CASSTEGQGPYNEQFF
TRBV5-5	TRBJ2-1	-	-	TGTGCCAGCAATGCGGGGCTGAGCTCCTACAATGAGCAGTTCTTC	CASNAGLSSYNEQFF
TRBV23-1	TRBJ1-5	-	-	TGCGCCAGCAGTCAATCGTCGGGAAGGGTGAGTGTATATAGCAATCAGCCCCAGCATTTT	CASSQSSGRVSVYSNQPQHF
TRBV5-5	TRBJ2-7	-	-	TGTGCCAGCAATCCAACAGAGAACTACGAGCAGTACTTC	CASNPTENYEQYF
TRBV7-9	TRBJ2-1	-	TRBD2	TGTGCCAGCAGCTCGGTGAGCGGGGGAGACAATGAGCAGTTCTTC	CASSSVSGGDNEQFF
TRBV6-5	TRBJ2-7	-	-	TGTGCCAGCAGGTGGAGAGGGGGGCTATACGAGCAGTACTTC	CASRWRGGLYEQYF
TRBV7-9	TRBJ2-3	-	-	TGTGCCAGCAGCGCCGCAGGAGATACGCAGTATTTT	CASSAAGDTQYF
TRBV5-4	TRBJ2-1	-	-	TGTGCCAGCAGCCCGGACGGTTACAATGAGCAGTTCTTC	CASSPDGYNEQFF
TRBV5-4	TRBJ1-2	-	-	TGTGCCAGCAGCTTTTCCCGACAGAACTATGGCTACACCTTC	CASSFSRQNYGYTF
TRBV10-2	TRBJ2-1	-	TRBD2	TGCGCCAGCGTGGGACTAGCGGGGGTTGAGCAGTTCTTC	CASVGLAGVEQFF
TRBV10-2	TRBJ2-1	-	-	TGCGCCAGCATGAAATCGTGGAATGAGCAGTTCTTC	CASMKSWNEQFF
TRBV5-6	TRBJ2-7	-	TRBD1	TGTGCCAGCAGCTTCCAGGGGGCGCCCAACGAGCAGTACTTC	CASSFQGAPNEQYF
TRBV6-5	TRBJ1-6	-	-	TGTGCCAGCAGGTTCGGGGCAACCCTCCACTTT	CASRFGATLHF
TRBV21-1	TRBJ2-2	-	-	TGTGCCAGCAGGCCGGGACAGGGGGCCACCGGGGAGCTGTTTTTT	CASRPGQGATGELFF
TRBV11-2	TRBJ2-7	-	-	TGTGCCACCGAACCAGTAGAGGGCTGGTCGGACTACGAGCAGTACTTC	CATEPVEGWSDYEQYF
TRBV27	TRBJ2-1	-	-	TGTGCCAGCAGTCTCTCCCGGGGTTACGCCTACAATGAGCAGTTCTTC	CASSLSRGYAYNEQFF
TRBV6-5	TRBJ2-6	-	-	TGTGCCAGCAGTTACCCAGAAGCCAACGTCCTGACTTTC	CASSYPEANVLTF
TRBV5-6	TRBJ1-4	-	-	TGTGCCAGCAGCCCCGGGTGGAGTGAAAAACTGTTTTTT	CASSPGWSEKLFF
TRBV28	TRBJ2-7	-	TRBD1	TGTGCCAGCAGTCAGACAGGGGGCTTATACGAGCAGTACTTC	CASSQTGGLYEQYF
TRBV11-2	TRBJ2-1	-	TRBD2	TGTGCCAGCAGCTTAGCGGCCACTAGCGGTTTCAATGAGCAGTTCTTC	CASSLAATSGFNEQFF
TRBV9	TRBJ2-3	-	TRBD2	TGTGCCAGCAGCGTAGCTAGCGGTAGCGGGAGGGTCACAGATACGCAGTATTTT	CASSVASGSGRVTDTQYF
TRBV9	TRBJ2-5	-	TRBD2	TGTGCCAGCAGCGCCCGACTAGCGGAGACCCAGTACTTC	CASSARLAETQYF
TRBV12-2	TRBJ1-2	-	-	TGTGCAAGTCGCCCACAGGGGCCGTTAGCTAACTATGGCTACACCTTC	CASRPQGPLANYGYTF
TRBV13	TRBJ2-3	-	TRBD2	TGTGCCAGCAGCTCGCTAGCGGGAGGGGGGATGAGCACAGATACGCAGTATTTT	CASSSLAGGGMSTDTQYF
TRBV5-4	TRBJ2-7	-	TRBD1	TGTGCCAGCAGGAACAGGGGGCGCGACGAGCAGTACTTC	CASRNRGRDEQYF
TRBV5-1	TRBJ2-7	-	-	TGCGCCAGCAGCTTAACTGAGACCTACGAGCAGTACTTC	CASSLTETYEQYF
TRBV4-1	TRBJ2-1	few	-	TGCGCCAGCAGCCAAGCTAACAATGAGCAGTTCTTC	CASSQANNEQFF
TRBV7-9	TRBJ2-3	-	-	TGTGCCAGCAGGCTCCACCAGGATACGCAGTATTTT	CASRLHQDTQYF
TRBV4-1	TRBJ2-5	-	-	TGCGCCAGCAGCCAAGGATCTCCCGGGGAGACCCAGTACTTC	CASSQGSPGETQYF
TRBV7-8	TRBJ2-7	-	-	TGTGCCAGCAGCTTCACGGAGAGTTACGAGCAGTACTTC	CASSFTESYEQYF
TRBV5-5	TRBJ2-7	-	-	TGTGCCAGCAGCCGTCCTGGGACGGATTACGAGCAGTACTTC	CASSRPGTDYEQYF
TRBV20-1	TRBJ1-1	-	-	TGCAGTCTAAGGCAGGCGGAAGCTTTCTTT	CSLRQAEAFF
TRBV2	TRBJ2-1	once	TRBD1	TGTGCCAGCGAGACAGGGAGTGAGCAGTTCTTC	CASETGSEQFF
TRBV10-3	TRBJ2-1	-	-	TGTGCCATCAGTGGGGGCCCCTTCGCCCATGAGCAGTTCTTC	CAISGGPFAHEQFF
TRBV5-6	TRBJ2-4	once	-	TGTGCCAGCAGCCAAATAGGGGGAATTCAAAACATTCAGTACTTC	CASSQIGGIQNIQYF
TRBV4-3	TRBJ2-1	-	-	TGCGCCAGCAGCCAAGATGTCGAGGATTGGGACAATGAGCAGTTCTTC	CASSQDVEDWDNEQFF
TRBV4-2	TRBJ1-1	-	TRBD1	TGTGCCAGCAGCCAAGAGGGACAGACGAACACTGAAGCTTTCTTT	CASSQEGQTNTEAFF
TRBV30	TRBJ1-1	-	-	TGTGCCCGAGGGGAAGACACTGAAGCTTTCTTT	CARGEDTEAFF
TRBV18	TRBJ2-5	-	TRBD2	TGTGCCAGCTCACCACTAGCGGGAGGTGGAGAGACCCAGTACTTC	CASSPLAGGGETQYF
TRBV9	TRBJ2-1	-	-	TGTGCCAGCAGCGACGACTCCTACAATGAGCAGTTCTTC	CASSDDSYNEQFF
TRBV7-8	TRBJ2-5	-	-	TGTGCCAGCAGCTTAGAAGTGGCAGCCCAAGAGACCCAGTACTTC	CASSLEVAAQETQYF
TRBV7-6	TRBJ2-2	-	-	TGTGCCAGCAGCTTAGGGACGGTGAACACCGGGGAGCTGTTTTTT	CASSLGTVNTGELFF
TRBV29-1	TRBJ1-3	once	TRBD1	TGCAGCGTTGAAGCTTTTTTCGGGACAGGGGATGAGACTGGAAACACCATATATTTT	CSVEAFFGTGDETGNTIYF
TRBV18	TRBJ2-7	-	-	TGTGCCAGCTCACCACCGAGGGGGATGGGCTCCTACGAGCAGTACTTC	CASSPPRGMGSYEQYF
TRBV4-1	TRBJ2-1	once	TRBD2	TGCGCCAGCAGCCAAGATCCGGCGGGGGTGACGATCTTC	CASSQDPAGVTIF
TRBV2	TRBJ1-2	-	-	TGTGCCAGCAGTCCCCTTGGACAGAACTATGGCTACACCTTC	CASSPLGQNYGYTF
TRBV19	TRBJ2-3	-	-	TGTGCCAGCACGTCTCGGACCCCCTGGGATACGCAGTATTTT	CASTSRTPWDTQYF
TRBV4-1	TRBJ1-5	-	-	TGCGCCAGCAGCCAAGGAGGTCTAAATCAGCCCCAGCATTTT	CASSQGGLNQPQHF
TRBV7-9	TRBJ2-7	-	TRBD2	TGTGCCAGCAGCTTTCAACTAGCGGGAGTTAACGAGCAGTACTTC	CASSFQLAGVNEQYF
TRBV5-4	TRBJ2-7	-	-	TGTGCCAGCACCGAGAACTACGGGGAAACCCACTACGAGCAGTACTTC	CASTENYGETHYEQYF
TRBV30	TRBJ2-7	-	-	TGTGCCTGGAACCAAGAGGGAGGCTACGAGCAGTACTTC	CAWNQEGGYEQYF
TRBV5-5	TRBJ2-1	-	-	TGTGCCAGCAGCTTGGACGAACCCTCCAATGAGCAGTTCTTC	CASSLDEPSNEQFF